This T cell receptor beta chain was sequenced for a study of T cell repertoires in cytomegalovirus infection. Study at large: An indication of both CMV infection and matching HLA type came from public TCR beta signatures.

Turning to this clonotype: Its specificity is unknown.

The study's findings and limits: Carriers of CMV and the relevant HLA type were discriminated by public TCR beta frequency. Dominating the ex vivo response were TCR beta clonotypes that were CMV-specific and HLA-C-restricted.

MiXCR, run by TCRdb on the reads, gives a single entry per CDR3 protein. The sample includes 400,000 or so distinct CDR3 sequences, about a third of them seen just once. Sequencing used PBMCs. The receptor was isolated from a human donor in good health (CMV status not recorded). Some clones in this sample may be carry-over from other donors' samples.

The CDR3 region is CASSPTDRRGYGYTF. CDR3 bases: TGTGCCAGCAGCCCGACAGATCGGAGAGGCTATGGCTACACCTTC. The rearrangement joins TRBV5-4 to TRBJ1-2, with D tentatively TRBD1 (5 bases). Trimming pared 4 bases from V and 4 bases from J, leaving 17 bases between. The V gene's germline CDR1 is SGHNT and CDR2 YYREEE (reference sequence). This CDR3 comprises 15 residues.